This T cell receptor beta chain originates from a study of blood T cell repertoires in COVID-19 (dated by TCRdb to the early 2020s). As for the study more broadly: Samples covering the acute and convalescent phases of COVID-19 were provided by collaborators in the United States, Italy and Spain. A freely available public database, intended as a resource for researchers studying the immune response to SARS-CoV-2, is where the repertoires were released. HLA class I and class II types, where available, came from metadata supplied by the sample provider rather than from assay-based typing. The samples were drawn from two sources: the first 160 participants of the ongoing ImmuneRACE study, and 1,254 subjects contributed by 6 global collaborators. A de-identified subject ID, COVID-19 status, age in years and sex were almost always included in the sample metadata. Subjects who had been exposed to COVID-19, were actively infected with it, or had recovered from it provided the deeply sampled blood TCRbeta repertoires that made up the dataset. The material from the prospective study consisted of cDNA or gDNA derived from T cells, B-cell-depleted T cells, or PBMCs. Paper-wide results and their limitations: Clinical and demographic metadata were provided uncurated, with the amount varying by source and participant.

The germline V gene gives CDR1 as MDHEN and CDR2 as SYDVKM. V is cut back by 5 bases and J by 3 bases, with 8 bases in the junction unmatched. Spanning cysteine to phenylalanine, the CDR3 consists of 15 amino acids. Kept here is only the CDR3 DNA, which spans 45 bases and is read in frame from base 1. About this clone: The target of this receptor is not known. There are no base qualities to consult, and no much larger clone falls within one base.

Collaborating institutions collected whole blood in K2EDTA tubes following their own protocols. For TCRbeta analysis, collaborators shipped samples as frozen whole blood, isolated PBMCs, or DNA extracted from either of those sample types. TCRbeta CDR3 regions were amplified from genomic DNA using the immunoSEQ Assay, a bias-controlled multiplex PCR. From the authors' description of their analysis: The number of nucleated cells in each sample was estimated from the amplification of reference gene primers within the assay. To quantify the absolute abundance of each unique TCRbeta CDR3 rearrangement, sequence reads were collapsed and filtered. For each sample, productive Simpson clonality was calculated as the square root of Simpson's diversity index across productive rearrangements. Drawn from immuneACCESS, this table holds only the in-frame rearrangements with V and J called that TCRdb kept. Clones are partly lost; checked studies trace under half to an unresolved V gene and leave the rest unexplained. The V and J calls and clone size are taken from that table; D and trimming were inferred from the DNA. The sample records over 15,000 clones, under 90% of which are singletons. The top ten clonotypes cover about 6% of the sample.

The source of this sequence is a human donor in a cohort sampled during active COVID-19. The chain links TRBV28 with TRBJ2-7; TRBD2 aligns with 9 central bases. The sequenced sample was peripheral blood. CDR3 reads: CASSLSGSGLYEQYF. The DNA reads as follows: TGTGCCAGCAGTCTTAGCGGGAGCGGACTCTACGAGCAGTACTTC. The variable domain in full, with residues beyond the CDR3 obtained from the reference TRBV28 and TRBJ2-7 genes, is DVKVTQSSRYLVKRTGEKVFLECVQDMDHENMFWYRQDPGLGLRLIYFSYDVKMKEKGDIPEGYSVSREKKERFSLILESASTNQTSMYLCASSLSGSGLYEQYFGPGTRLTVT.